A selection of T cell receptor beta chains follows, all from one sample in a study of T cell responses to AZD1222 COVID-19 vaccine. Sequencing was performed with immunoSEQ multiplex PCR; in TCRdb, only in-frame clones are kept and a portion is missing. The data contain about 100,000 clones, 90% of them seen just once; the ten biggest clones take up 1% to 1.5%. The sample here was peripheral blood, taken on day 0 of AZD1222 vaccination. These receptors all come from an adult in good health. CDR3s leave out the opening cysteine and the closing phenylalanine or tryptophan. Fields, in order: V gene, J gene, CDR3 protein.

v_call: TRBV7-9
j_call: TRBJ1-6
cdr3_aa: ASSLYLGTDRITLH

v_call: TRBV7-9
j_call: TRBJ2-5
cdr3_aa: ASREDRVETQY

v_call: TRBV25-1
j_call: TRBJ1-2
cdr3_aa: ASSRDTHRGYT

v_call: TRBV3-1/TRBV3-2
j_call: TRBJ1-5
cdr3_aa: ASSQEGANQPQH

v_call: TRBV11-2
j_call: TRBJ2-1
cdr3_aa: ASSSRGAGGNEQF

v_call: TRBV7-8
j_call: TRBJ1-1
cdr3_aa: ASSLSLRGNTEAF

v_call: TRBV24-1
j_call: TRBJ1-1
cdr3_aa: ATRDRQFTEAF

v_call: TRBV28
j_call: TRBJ2-7
cdr3_aa: ASSSVPRLTSGASYEQY

v_call: TRBV13
j_call: TRBJ2-1
cdr3_aa: ASSLRGSTYNEQF

v_call: TRBV14
j_call: TRBJ2-5
cdr3_aa: VPGGAQETQY

v_call: TRBV19
j_call: TRBJ1-4
cdr3_aa: ASSPGRGLNEKLF

v_call: TRBV7-9
j_call: TRBJ1-2
cdr3_aa: ASRWQGALVGYT

v_call: TRBV30
j_call: TRBJ1-5
cdr3_aa: AWSGKSNQPQH

v_call: TRBV2
j_call: TRBJ2-1
cdr3_aa: ASRVGGYNEQF

v_call: TRBV6-1
j_call: TRBJ2-7
cdr3_aa: ASSEDAGDSYEQY

v_call: TRBV6-1
j_call: TRBJ1-4
cdr3_aa: ASSDRGREKLF

v_call: TRBV2
j_call: TRBJ1-5
cdr3_aa: ASRAADFGQPQH

v_call: TRBV10-2
j_call: TRBJ1-1
cdr3_aa: ASSVFGGGAF

v_call: TRBV29-1
j_call: TRBJ2-1
cdr3_aa: SVEDRLIAGEQF

v_call: TRBV9
j_call: TRBJ2-7
cdr3_aa: ASSTTGTHYEQY

v_call: TRBV4-1
j_call: TRBJ1-2
cdr3_aa: ASSLATGTNYGYT

v_call: TRBV6-1
j_call: TRBJ2-3
cdr3_aa: ASSESVSRGGSADTQY

v_call: TRBV12-3/TRBV12-4
j_call: TRBJ2-7
cdr3_aa: ASRPGTGIEQY

v_call: TRBV9
j_call: TRBJ1-5
cdr3_aa: ASTPSGRPNQPQH

v_call: TRBV6-5
j_call: TRBJ1-1
cdr3_aa: ASSPDHRQHEAF

v_call: TRBV10-3
j_call: TRBJ1-1
cdr3_aa: AIKRQGDTEAF

v_call: TRBV20-1
j_call: TRBJ1-1
cdr3_aa: WGDSNTEAF

v_call: TRBV19
j_call: TRBJ2-4
cdr3_aa: ASSMIIRGGKNIQY

v_call: TRBV9
j_call: TRBJ2-3
cdr3_aa: ASSERGDSTDTQY

v_call: TRBV10-1
j_call: TRBJ1-5
cdr3_aa: ARLQGIGNQPQH

v_call: TRBV20-1
j_call: TRBJ1-2
cdr3_aa: SARAVGGYT

v_call: TRBV10-3
j_call: TRBJ2-7
cdr3_aa: AILAAGHYEQY

v_call: TRBV27
j_call: TRBJ2-7
cdr3_aa: ASSSASSRPYEQY

v_call: TRBV7-8
j_call: TRBJ1-5
cdr3_aa: ASSLGRGGQPQH

v_call: TRBV7-8
j_call: TRBJ1-1
cdr3_aa: ASSLGGLLNTEAF

v_call: TRBV29-1
j_call: TRBJ1-1
cdr3_aa: SVGRVTEAF

v_call: TRBV2
j_call: TRBJ1-1
cdr3_aa: ASSGLLTEAF

v_call: TRBV5-6
j_call: TRBJ1-6
cdr3_aa: ASSLDRGNSPLH

v_call: TRBV28
j_call: TRBJ1-2
cdr3_aa: ASSFKGYGYT

v_call: TRBV5-6
j_call: TRBJ2-1
cdr3_aa: ASSFLLAGGVEQF

v_call: TRBV27
j_call: TRBJ2-7
cdr3_aa: ASRVGRESYEQY

v_call: TRBV9
j_call: TRBJ1-5
cdr3_aa: ASSVATFGDRASRNQPQH

v_call: TRBV7-8
j_call: TRBJ1-5
cdr3_aa: ASSLVFNQPQH

v_call: TRBV5-1
j_call: TRBJ2-3
cdr3_aa: ASSGTGSIDTQY

v_call: TRBV2
j_call: TRBJ1-5
cdr3_aa: ASSPLTGSQPQH

v_call: TRBV15
j_call: TRBJ1-1
cdr3_aa: ATSRIDRFGTEAF

v_call: TRBV19
j_call: TRBJ2-7
cdr3_aa: ARDISSYEQY

v_call: TRBV6-4
j_call: TRBJ1-2
cdr3_aa: ASSDSANYGYT